The rows below give T cell receptor beta chains drawn from one sample of a study of cytomegalovirus exposure and HLA in healthy donors. Some clones are missing from TCRdb's copy, which holds only in-frame ones; the method was immunoSEQ multiplex PCR. This sample has roughly 150,000 clones, with roughly 80% found just once. The source material was PBMCs. Source of these receptors: a female donor in good health and CMV-seronegative. Each CDR3 is given with its conserved first and last residue. Each record gives: V gene, J gene, D gene, clone size, CDR3 protein, CDR3 DNA. The D gene is left open where the match is weak. Clone size appears in some rows only: once, few, many, or a class for an expanded clone.

V: TRBV5-1
J: TRBJ2-7
D: TRBD1
size: .
CDR3: CASSSGQGKAYEQYF
DNA: TGCGCCAGCAGCTCCGGACAGGGGAAGGCCTACGAGCAGTACTTC

V: TRBV10-2
J: TRBJ2-3
D: TRBD2
size: .
CDR3: CASRKREGETDTQYF
DNA: TGCGCCAGTAGAAAGCGGGAGGGGGAGACAGATACGCAGTATTTT

V: TRBV5-1
J: TRBJ2-1
D: .
size: .
CDR3: CASVLASSSYNEQFF
DNA: TGCGCCAGCGTCCTAGCGTCAAGCTCCTACAATGAGCAGTTCTTC

V: TRBV29-1
J: TRBJ2-1
D: TRBD2
size: .
CDR3: CSVFGGRDYNEQFF
DNA: TGCAGCGTTTTTGGCGGGAGGGACTACAATGAGCAGTTCTTC

V: TRBV6-5
J: TRBJ2-2
D: .
size: .
CDR3: CASTIDPRATGELFF
DNA: TGTGCCAGCACTATTGACCCCAGGGCCACCGGGGAGCTGTTTTTT

V: TRBV29-1
J: TRBJ2-3
D: .
size: .
CDR3: CSAGLVGTDTQYF
DNA: TGCAGCGCCGGACTGGTTGGCACAGATACGCAGTATTTT

V: TRBV30
J: TRBJ2-7
D: .
size: .
CDR3: CAWSSWDSFYEQYF
DNA: TGTGCCTGGAGTTCCTGGGACTCCTTCTACGAGCAGTACTTC

V: TRBV7-9
J: TRBJ2-7
D: TRBD1
size: .
CDR3: CASSFTGQGNSYEQYF
DNA: TGTGCCAGCAGCTTTACCGGACAGGGGAATTCCTACGAGCAGTACTTC

V: TRBV6-5
J: TRBJ2-7
D: TRBD2
size: .
CDR3: CASSYGLGFSYEQYF
DNA: TGTGCCAGCAGTTATGGACTAGGCTTTTCCTACGAGCAGTACTTC

V: TRBV7-9
J: TRBJ1-5
D: .
size: .
CDR3: CASSLDGGPGQPQHF
DNA: TGTGCCAGCAGCTTAGACGGCGGTCCGGGGCAGCCCCAGCATTTT

V: TRBV28
J: TRBJ2-1
D: TRBD2
size: once
CDR3: CASSLLAGLSRYNEQFF
DNA: TGTGCCAGCAGTCTACTAGCGGGACTAAGCCGCTACAATGAGCAGTTCTTC

V: TRBV18
J: TRBJ1-5
D: .
size: .
CDR3: CASSPKQGQPQHF
DNA: TGTGCCAGCTCACCAAAGCAGGGGCAGCCCCAGCATTTT

V: TRBV5-1
J: TRBJ2-3
D: .
size: .
CDR3: CASSLQGRTSTDTQYF
DNA: TGCGCCAGCAGCCTCCAGGGGCGAACTAGCACAGATACGCAGTATTTT

V: TRBV7-9
J: TRBJ1-3
D: .
size: .
CDR3: CASSLAPAGYSGNTIYF
DNA: TGTGCCAGCAGCTTAGCTCCCGCCGGTTACTCTGGAAACACCATATATTTT

V: TRBV7-7
J: TRBJ2-2
D: .
size: .
CDR3: CASSPDRNTGELFF
DNA: TGTGCTAGCAGCCCCGACAGGAACACCGGGGAGCTGTTTTTT

V: TRBV4-1
J: TRBJ2-5
D: .
size: .
CDR3: CASSQAQGQPDQETQYF
DNA: TGCGCCAGCAGCCAGGCCCAAGGACAGCCCGACCAAGAGACCCAGTACTTC